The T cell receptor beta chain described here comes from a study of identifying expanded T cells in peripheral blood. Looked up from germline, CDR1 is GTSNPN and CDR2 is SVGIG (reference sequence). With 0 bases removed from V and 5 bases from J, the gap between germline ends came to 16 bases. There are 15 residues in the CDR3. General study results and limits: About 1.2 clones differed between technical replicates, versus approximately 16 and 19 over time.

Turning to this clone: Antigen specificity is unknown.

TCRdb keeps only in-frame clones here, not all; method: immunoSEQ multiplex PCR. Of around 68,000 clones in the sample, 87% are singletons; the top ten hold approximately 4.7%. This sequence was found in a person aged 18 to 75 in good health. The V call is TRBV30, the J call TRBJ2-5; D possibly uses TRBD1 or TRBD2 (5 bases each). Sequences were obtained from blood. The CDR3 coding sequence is TGTGCCTGGAGTGTACCTCTGGGGGAAGTTGAGACCCAGTACTTC. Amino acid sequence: CAWSVPLGEVETQYF.